This passage covers 9 T cell receptor beta chains from one sample sequenced in a study of spatial heterogeneity in lung cancer. A single record per CDR3 protein comes from TCRdb applying MiXCR to the 5' RACE reads. The sample has roughly 30,000 distinct CDR3 sequences, about 10% seen once. Time point noted: blood at routine non-recurrence follow-up after resection. The sample in question was PBMCs, obtained at follow-up. The receptors originated from a female donor with early-stage non-small cell lung cancer.

This clonotype was counted ten times or more. The chain couples TRBV11-2 to TRBJ2-1; D ambiguous. The CDR3 contains 15 residues. The germline CDR1 and CDR2 sequences are SGHAT and FQNNGV. The V end lost 5 bases, the J end lost 4 bases, and 15 bases lay between the germline ends. As DNA, the CDR3 is TGTGCCAGCAGCCCCAATCCTACCCCGTACAATGAGCAGTTCTTC. This gives the protein CASSPNPTPYNEQFF.

A note on this clonotype: It may be a read error: a sequence one base away is much more abundant. The chain recombines TRBV28 with TRBJ2-7; D gene uncertain. The CDR3 covers 13 residues. V shed 5 bases and J shed 0 bases, with 8 bases lying between them. CDR1 is MDHEN and CDR2 is SYDVKM in the germline V gene. CDR3 bases: TGTGCCAGCAGTCTCACACACTCCTACGAGCAGTACTTC. This translates into CASSLTHSYEQYF.

The V and J genes are TRBV29-1 and TRBJ1-1, with 7 bases aligning to TRBD1. Germline V gene lookup returns CDR1 SQVTM and CDR2 ANQGSEA. The length of the CDR3 is 17 residues. With 5 bases clipped from V and 0 bases from J, the junction kept 15 bases outside the gene matches. The CDR3 is CSVPRQGGNLMNTEAFF. In DNA, the CDR3 is TGCAGCGTTCCGCGGCAGGGGGGCAACCTAATGAACACTGAAGCTTTCTTT.

The rearrangement joins TRBV5-1 to TRBJ2-5; the D gene is possibly TRBD1 (6 bases). V lost 4 bases and J lost 5, with 12 bases in between. The CDR3 totals 13 residues. CDR1 is SGHRS, CDR2 YFSETQ, per germline. CDR3 DNA sequence: TGCGCCAGCAGCCTAACAGGGTTGGAGACCCAGTACTTC. Translated: CASSLTGLETQYF.

This clonotype came up once. A much bigger clone sits one base away, suggesting this may be a read error. The chain employs TRBV28 and TRBJ1-1; D is unresolved. Trimming removed 10 bases at V and 3 bases at J, with 15 bases between. CDR1 is MDHEN, CDR2 SYDVKM, per germline. This CDR3 spans 13 amino acids. The CDR3 sequence: CANKSTGYTEAFF. The CDR3 DNA is TGTGCCAACAAATCAACGGGGTACACTGAAGCTTTCTTT.

This clonotype occurred a few times. This rearrangement joins TRBV9 to TRBJ2-1; no definite D call. This CDR3 is built from 12 residues. Looked up from germline, CDR1 is SGDLS and CDR2 is YYNGEE. The V gene lost 2 bases and the J gene lost 10 bases, with 10 bases spanning the gap. The CDR3 nucleotides are TGTGCCAGCAGCGTCCCATCCCAGGAGCAGTTCTTC. Protein product: CASSVPSQEQFF.

The table lists this clonotype with a few counts. The CDR3 sequence is CSVEEPGQPQHF. DNA for the CDR3: TGCAGCGTTGAAGAGCCGGGCCAGCCCCAGCATTTT. The J gene is TRBJ1-5, the V gene TRBV29-1; unclear D gene. This CDR3 spans 12 amino acids. Deletions cut 0 bases from V and 7 bases from J, with 7 bases between. Germline V gene data show CDR1 as SQVTM and CDR2 as ANQGSEA.

This clonotype showed up many times. The genes are TRBV7-2 and TRBJ2-3; D is possibly TRBD2 (5 bases). Trimming left V 1 base short and J 4 bases short, with 6 bases between. CDR1 and CDR2 (germline): SGHTA, FQGNSA. This CDR3 contains 13 residues. The CDR3 bases are TGTGCCAGCAGCTTAGTGCGGGCAGATACGCAGTATTTT. Protein sequence: CASSLVRADTQYF.

This clonotype was seen more than once but under ten times. The chain employs TRBV28 and TRBJ1-5, with 8 bases lining up with TRBD1. The CDR3 is made up of 16 amino acids. CDR1 MDHEN and CDR2 SYDVKM come from the germline V gene. V dropped 6 bases and J dropped 0; count of bases not matched to a gene: 7. The CDR3 is CASSTTGGFSNQPQHF. CDR3 coding DNA: TGTGCCAGCAGCACTACAGGGGGATTTAGCAATCAGCCCCAGCATTTT.